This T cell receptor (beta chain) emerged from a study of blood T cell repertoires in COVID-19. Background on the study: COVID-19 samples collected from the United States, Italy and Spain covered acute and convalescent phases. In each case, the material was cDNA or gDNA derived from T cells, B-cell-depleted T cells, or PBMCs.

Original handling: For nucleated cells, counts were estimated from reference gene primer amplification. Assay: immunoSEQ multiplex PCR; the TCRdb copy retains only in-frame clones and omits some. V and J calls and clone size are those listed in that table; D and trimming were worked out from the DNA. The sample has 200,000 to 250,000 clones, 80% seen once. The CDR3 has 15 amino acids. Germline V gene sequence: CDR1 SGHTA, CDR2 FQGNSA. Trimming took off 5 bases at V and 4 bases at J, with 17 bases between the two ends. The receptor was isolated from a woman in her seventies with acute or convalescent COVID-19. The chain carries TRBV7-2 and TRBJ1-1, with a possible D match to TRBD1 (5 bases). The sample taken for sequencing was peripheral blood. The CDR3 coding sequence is TGTGCCAGCAGCCCTAGACCCCCAGGGCTCACTGAAGCTTTCTTT. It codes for CASSPRPPGLTEAFF.